This T cell receptor beta chain was recovered during a study of cytotoxic CD8 clonotypes in ibrutinib-treated CLL (dated by TCRdb to 2020 to 2022). The study in broad terms: The cohort had about ten relapsed/refractory and under 16 treatment-naive patients; some 17 were IGHV unmutated. Response samples were obtained after a median of approximately twelve months of treatment, with a range of about 6 to 36 months. An average of around 250,000 productive templates and 94,082 productive rearrangements was obtained per sample. Longitudinal samples were available for about 30% of the 86 trial participants. Responses were partial in 25 or so patients and complete in 2; after median about 68 months follow-up, around 15 stayed in remission and about twelve progressed. Cryopreserved peripheral blood mononuclear cells were obtained prior to treatment, at the time of response, and at either disease progression or sustained remission. Every sample from remission and from progressive disease was obtained while the patients were still on ibrutinib.

This clone was recorded only once. Its antigen remains undetermined. No much larger clone is present one base from it, and per-base qualities are unavailable. Overall results and qualifications from the work: An increase in clonality was observed at ibrutinib response, with clonality remaining stable during sustained remission and falling back toward baseline at progression. Public clonotypes were found to be uncommon and were observed to contract or remain stable during treatment; the increase in clonality was shown to reflect expansion of private clonotypes at ibrutinib response. Sampling times were not matched between patients in sustained remission and patients whose disease was progressing, and lymph node repertoires were not examined. Baseline clonality was found to be higher than that of age-matched healthy donors and was strongly correlated with circulating CD8+ T-cell counts.

The sample's time point label, decoded: 12 months on ibrutinib. For TCR beta library preparation, approximately 2 micrograms of genomic DNA were isolated from cryopreserved PBMCs. Longitudinal blood samples from CLL patients on ibrutinib monotherapy underwent high-throughput TCR beta sequencing. Patients were enrolled in a phase 2 open-label single-center ibrutinib monotherapy trial. On a MiSeq, deep resolution sequencing aimed for a depth between 1 in 1 million and 1 in 200,000 T cells, with each clonotype covered approximately 9.2x on average. The immunoSEQ hsTCRB Kit was used to generate TCR beta libraries. As for how the authors treated the data: The data were analyzed with ImmunoSEQ Analyzer and ImmunoSEQ Data Assistant, and V, D and J gene assignments followed IMGT definitions. Clonality, which ranges from 0 to 1, was calculated by subtracting the normalized Shannon entropy of productive rearrangement frequencies from one. Only overrepresented clonotypes making up at least 0.05% of the repertoire of each patient were included in the public clonotype analysis. About twelve age-matched healthy donor repertoires from immuneACCESS were used as controls for clonality. This immuneACCESS table, as held by TCRdb, lists in-frame sequences with V and J called but not all clones. Of the missing ones, under half trace to an unresolved V gene in checked studies; the others have no known cause. V, J and clone size derive from that table, while D and trimming were established from the DNA sequence. The sample records over 150,000 clones, approximately 77% of which are singletons. The ten top clones hold roughly 1.9% of the sample.

This material consisted of PBMCs, taken after 12 months of ibrutinib treatment. This clonotype was obtained from a human donor with chronic lymphocytic leukemia.

CDR3 region: CASNPAGPLPYGYTF. The base sequence is TGTGCCAGTAACCCGGCGGGACCACTTCCTTATGGCTACACCTTC. This chain joins TRBV6-1 to TRBJ1-2, with TRBD1 as a weak D call on 5 bases. V is shortened by 9 bases, J by 5 bases, and the region joining them spans 22 bases. From the cysteine through the phenylalanine, the CDR3 covers 15 amino acids. This entry keeps only the CDR3 DNA: 45 bases, framed from base 1. CDR1 and CDR2 were assigned from the germline V gene as MNHNS and SASEGT.